Detailed here is one T cell receptor beta chain. What it recognizes is unknown. Germline CDR1 and CDR2: LNHNV and YYDKDF (reference sequence). The CDR3 totals 15 residues. Trimming took 0 bases from V and 3 from J; bases not matched to a gene: 5. The sample belongs to a study of cytomegalovirus exposure and HLA in healthy donors. Points from the study as a whole: Specific recognition of CMV antigens was confirmed in vitro for three chains (all CMV-associated).

Using immunoSEQ multiplex PCR, the repertoire was profiled, and TCRdb retains in-frame clones only, with some absent. This sample has 200,000 or so clones; approximately 80% occur once, and the top ten carry roughly 7.5%. The receptor's source is a man between 18 and 35 years old in good health and CMV-seropositive. The sequenced material came from PBMCs. The rearrangement joins TRBV15 to TRBJ2-7; 7 nucleotides line up with TRBD2. The CDR3 DNA sequence: TGTGCCACCAGCAGAGATCGTGGGAGGGGCTACGAGCAGTACTTC. Residues: CATSRDRGRGYEQYF.